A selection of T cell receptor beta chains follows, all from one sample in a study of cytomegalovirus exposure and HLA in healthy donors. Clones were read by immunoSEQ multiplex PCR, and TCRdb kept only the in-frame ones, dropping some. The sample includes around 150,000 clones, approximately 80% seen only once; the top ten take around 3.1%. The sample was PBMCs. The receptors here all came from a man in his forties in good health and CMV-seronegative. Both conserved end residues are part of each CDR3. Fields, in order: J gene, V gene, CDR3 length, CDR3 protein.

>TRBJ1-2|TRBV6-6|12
CASRDGGYGYTF
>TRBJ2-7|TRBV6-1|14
CASRPGLAGLEQYF
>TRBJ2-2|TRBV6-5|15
CASKTSGGFTGELFF
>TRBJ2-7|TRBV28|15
CASRDIGQGAYEQYF
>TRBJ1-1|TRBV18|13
CASSPGPNTEAFF
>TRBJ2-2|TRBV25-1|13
CASSLGVTGELFF
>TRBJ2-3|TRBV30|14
CAWSTGTGTDTQYF
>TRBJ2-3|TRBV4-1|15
CASSPLAGVRDTQYF
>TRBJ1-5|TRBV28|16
CASSLGTLNSNQPQHF
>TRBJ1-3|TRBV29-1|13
CSDHVTEGNTIYF
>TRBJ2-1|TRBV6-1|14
CATGSGTSYHEQFF
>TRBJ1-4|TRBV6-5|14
CASSYGRRNEKLFF
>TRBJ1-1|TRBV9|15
CASSPPAGMNTEAFF
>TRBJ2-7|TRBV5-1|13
CASSLDRAYEQYF
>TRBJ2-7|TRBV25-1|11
CASSGGGEQYF
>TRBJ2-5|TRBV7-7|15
CASSLNQGLRETQYF
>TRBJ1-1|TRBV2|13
CASILGGLTEAFF
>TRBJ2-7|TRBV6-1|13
CASITGGTYEQYF
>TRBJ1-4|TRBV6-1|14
CASSSGGTNEKLFF
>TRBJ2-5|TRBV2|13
CAAGTGIQETQYF
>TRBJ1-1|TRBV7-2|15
CASSPTPGTWGESFF
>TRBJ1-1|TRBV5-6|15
CASSLFAQGNTEAFF
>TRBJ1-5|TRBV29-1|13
CSVKSGLNQPQHF
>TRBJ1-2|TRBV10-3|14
CALAGTGLGDGYTF
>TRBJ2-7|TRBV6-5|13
CASRTGFAREQYF
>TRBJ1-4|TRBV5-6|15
CASSSQGARGEKLFF
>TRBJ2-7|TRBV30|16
CAWRQSQHLDGGEQYF
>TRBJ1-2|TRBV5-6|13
CASSGLNRYGYTF
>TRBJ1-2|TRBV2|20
CASSEDAAGTGDGDGYGYTF
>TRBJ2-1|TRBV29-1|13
CSAVGQGASEQFF
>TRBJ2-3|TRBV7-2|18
CASSLEGGAGRPTDTQYF
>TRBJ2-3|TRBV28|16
CASSLRLAESTDTQYF
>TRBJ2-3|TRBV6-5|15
CASSPRLAGADTQYF
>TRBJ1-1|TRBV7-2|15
CASSPQGGMNTEAFF
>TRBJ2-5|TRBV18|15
CASSRGAGAGETQYF
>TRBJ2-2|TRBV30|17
CAWSTGTALSYTGELFF